The 32 T cell receptor beta chains listed next were all sequenced from one sample in a study of cytomegalovirus exposure and HLA in healthy donors. The PCR employed 60 Vbeta primers together with 13 Jbeta primers. The protocol was immunoSEQ multiplex PCR, while the TCRdb copy is restricted to in-frame clones and leaves out a portion. Of fewer than 180,000 clones listed, about 76% are singletons. Sequencing was carried out using PBMCs. These receptor sequences come from a human donor in good health.

This clone was counted once. The CDR3 spells CSVTLTDTQYF. The CDR3 region has the DNA TGCAGCGTGACTCTCACAGATACGCAGTATTTT. The chain employs TRBV29-1 and TRBJ2-3; D remains unclear. The CDR3 extends over 11 amino acids. Deletions cut 6 bases from V and 2 bases from J, with 6 bases between. CDR1 and CDR2 from the germline V gene are SQVTM and ANQGSEA.

The genes are TRBV7-3 and TRBJ2-4, with a tentative D call TRBD1 (6 bases). Germline lookup yields CDR1 SGHTA and CDR2 FQGTGA. V was shortened by 2 bases and J by 1 base, with 18 bases between the two germline ends. This CDR3 contains 18 residues. The CDR3 DNA follows: TGTGCCAGCAGCTTAGAGGGGGTGTACTCCGGGGCCAAAAACATTCAGTACTTC. Its translation: CASSLEGVYSGAKNIQYF.

The V gene is TRBV4-3, the J gene TRBJ2-1; possibly TRBD2 for D (6 bases). CDR3 length equals 15 residues. The ends were cut back, 3 bases at V and 3 bases at J, with 12 bases in the middle. The V gene's germline CDR1 is LGHNA and CDR2 YSLEER. The CDR3 DNA reads as TGCGCCAGCAGCCAGACTAGTTCCTTCTACAATGAGCAGTTCTTC. It encodes CASSQTSSFYNEQFF.

This clone was counted only a few times. This chain joins TRBV10-3 and TRBJ1-2, with 7 bases that match TRBD1. Trimming cost V 7 bases and J 1 base; bases outside gene matches: 21. Germline CDR1 is ENHRY and CDR2 is SYGVKD. This CDR3 region has 19 residues. CDR3 residues: CAITTSSPLRDRHNYGYTF. The CDR3 DNA is TGTGCCATCACCACCTCCTCCCCGCTCCGGGACAGACATAACTATGGCTACACCTTC.

This clone occurred a few times. The chain employs TRBV18 and TRBJ1-1; no clear D gene. In germline, CDR1 is KGHSH, CDR2 LQKENI. The CDR3 spans 15 residues. V shed 3 bases and J shed 2 bases, with 13 bases lying between them. The CDR3 coding sequence is TGTGCCAGCTCACCGCACGGGGAACTTAACACTGAAGCTTTCTTT. Its translation: CASSPHGELNTEAFF.

CDR3 region: CASSVVVANPTDTQYF. The CDR3 DNA reads TGTGCCAGCAGCGTAGTCGTAGCTAATCCCACAGATACGCAGTATTTT. The chain combines TRBV9 with TRBJ2-3; D gene unclear. The CDR3 has 16 amino acids. Trimming took off 0 bases at V and 2 bases at J, with 13 bases between the two ends. Germline V lookup: CDR1 SGDLS, CDR2 YYNGEE.

The V gene is TRBV19, the J gene TRBJ2-1, with no clear D. The germline V gene has CDR1 LNHDA and CDR2 SQIVND (reference sequence). This CDR3 is built from 13 residues. Trimming took off 11 bases at V and 8 bases at J, with 19 bases between the two ends. The CDR3, as DNA: TGTGCCGTCGGAGTACGGGTACGGGATGAGCAGTTCTTC. Amino acid sequence: CAVGVRVRDEQFF.

Regarding this clone: Here the CDR3 omits its conserved ending phenylalanine or tryptophan, so a read error is the likely source. The rearrangement uses TRBV29-1 and TRBJ1-2; D possibly corresponds to TRBD1 (6 bases). V was clipped by 4 bases and J by 3 bases, with 9 bases between them. Germline V gives CDR1 SQVTM, CDR2 ANQGSEA. The length of the CDR3 is 12 residues. The CDR3 region has the DNA TGCAGCGTTGTAGGGGGGGACTATGGCTACACCTCC. This encodes CSVVGGDYGYTS.

The J gene is TRBJ2-7, the V gene TRBV20-1, with TRBD2 as a possible D gene (5 bases). The germline V and J ends were trimmed by 7 bases and 4 bases, with 11 bases remaining between them. Germline assignment: CDR1 DFQATT and CDR2 SNEGSKA (reference sequence). The CDR3 consists of 11 residues. As DNA, the CDR3 is TGCAGTGGGACTTTCGGTTACGAGCAGTACTTC. This sequence encodes CSGTFGYEQYF.

The V gene is TRBV7-6, the J gene TRBJ2-5; D possibly corresponds to TRBD2 (6 bases). Trimming left V 0 bases short and J 5 bases short, with 13 bases between. The germline gives CDR1 SGHVS, CDR2 FNYEAQ. This CDR3 is built from 15 residues. DNA for the CDR3: TGTGCCAGCAGCTTAGCGATCGGCGGGGCCGAGACCCAGTACTTC. Its translation is CASSLAIGGAETQYF.

CDR3 protein: CASSYGTRYEQYF. The CDR3 coding sequence is TGTGCCAGCAGTTACGGGACTAGATACGAGCAGTACTTC. The chain employs TRBV7-2 and TRBJ2-7; TRBD2 matches 8 bases. Losses at the gene ends were 6 bases for V and 4 bases for J; bases not matched to a gene: 5. Per the germline V gene, CDR1 is SGHTA and CDR2 is FQGNSA. This CDR3 region has 13 residues.

V gene TRBV25-1 combines with J gene TRBJ2-1; 10 bases are a match to TRBD1. From germline, CDR1 is MGHDK and CDR2 SYGVNS. Losses at the gene ends were 4 bases for V and 6 bases for J; bases not matched to a gene: 9. The CDR3 consists of 16 residues. This CDR3 reads CASSVAGTGVPNEQFF. The CDR3 DNA sequence: TGTGCCAGCAGTGTGGCCGGGACAGGGGTTCCCAATGAGCAGTTCTTC.

The rearrangement joins TRBV19 to TRBJ1-5; D remains unclear. Germline V gene sequence: CDR1 LNHDA, CDR2 SQIVND (reference sequence). Trimming took 3 bases from V and 0 from J, leaving 9 bases between them. The CDR3 covers 15 residues. CDR3 sequence (DNA): TGTGCCAGTAGTATGTGGAGCGTTAGCAATCAGCCCCAGCATTTT. Its protein product is CASSMWSVSNQPQHF.

Worth noting for this clone: This sample includes further DNA sequences coding for the same CDR3. The V and J genes are TRBV7-9 and TRBJ1-1; D ambiguous. Germline V gene sequence: CDR1 SEHNR, CDR2 FQNEAQ (reference sequence). V lost 5 bases and J lost 5, with 9 bases in between. This CDR3 spans 12 amino acids. The CDR3 loop is CASSEGGTEAFF. The CDR3 nucleotides are TGTGCCAGCAGCGAAGGCGGAACTGAAGCTTTCTTT.

The CDR3 region is CASSIGFGGFNQPQHF. The CDR3 DNA is TGTGCCAGTAGTATAGGGTTCGGGGGTTTCAATCAGCCCCAGCATTTT. The V gene is TRBV19, the J gene TRBJ1-5, with D possibly being TRBD1 (5 bases). The CDR3 consists of 16 residues. V lost 1 base to trimming and J lost 3 bases, with 13 bases between them. Germline V CDR1 and CDR2: LNHDA, SQIVND (reference sequence).

This clone was seen only once. The V and J genes are TRBV28 and TRBJ2-1; 13 positions match TRBD2. With 6 bases clipped from V and 5 bases from J, the junction kept 1 base outside the gene matches. This CDR3 spans 14 amino acids. The germline CDR1 and CDR2 sequences are MDHEN and SYDVKM. This CDR3 reads CASRLAGGDNEQFF. For the CDR3, the DNA is TGTGCCAGCAGACTAGCGGGAGGGGACAATGAGCAGTTCTTC.

This chain links TRBV5-4 with TRBJ2-5; the D gene is possibly TRBD2 (5 bases). Looked up from germline, CDR1 is SGHNT and CDR2 is YYREEE (reference sequence). V lost 6 bases and J 2 bases, leaving 11 bases between the germline ends. The CDR3 is 13 amino acids. This CDR3 is CASTAREQETQYF. For the CDR3, the DNA is TGTGCCAGCACAGCCCGGGAACAAGAGACCCAGTACTTC.

This chain uses TRBV29-1 with TRBJ1-6; perhaps TRBD1 as D (5 bases). The CDR3 length is 14 residues. V was clipped by 4 bases and J by 7 bases, with 14 bases between them. The V gene's germline CDR1 is SQVTM and CDR2 ANQGSEA. The DNA of the CDR3 is TGCAGCGTTGCTTTAAGTTCAGGGAATTCACCCCTCCACTTT. It translates to CSVALSSGNSPLHF.

The J gene is TRBJ1-1, the V gene TRBV29-1; D is undetermined. Germline CDR1 SQVTM, CDR2 ANQGSEA. Trimming cost V 4 bases and J 1 base, with 7 bases left between them. This CDR3 comprises 12 residues. CDR3 amino acids: CSVGGSNTEAFF. The CDR3, as DNA: TGCAGCGTTGGAGGGTCGAACACTGAAGCTTTCTTT.

This clone has only a few counts. The rearrangement uses TRBV5-6 and TRBJ1-1; D might be TRBD1 (5 bases). The germline CDR1 and CDR2 sequences are SGHDT and YYEEEE. V lost 4 bases, J lost 7 bases, and 8 bases lay in between. The CDR3 is 11 amino acids. The CDR3 DNA is TGTGCCAGCAGCATAACAGGTGAAGCTTTCTTT. Protein sequence: CASSITGEAFF.

This rearrangement joins TRBV29-1 to TRBJ2-2; D remains ambiguous. Germline V lookup: CDR1 SQVTM, CDR2 ANQGSEA. The CDR3 is 12 residues long. CDR3 in amino acids: CTIERGTGELFF. The CDR3 DNA reads as TGCACCATCGAGAGAGGCACCGGGGAGCTGTTTTTT.

J is TRBJ2-7 and V is TRBV9; possible D gene TRBD2, 7 bases. Germline lookup yields CDR1 SGDLS and CDR2 YYNGEE. CDR3 size: 15 residues. V shed 3 bases and J shed 2 bases, with 15 bases lying between them. CDR3 sequence reads: CASSAGRGGPYEQYF. The CDR3 coding sequence is TGTGCCAGCAGCGCGGGAAGGGGGGGACCCTACGAGCAGTACTTC.

This clone was seen a few times. This sequence joins TRBV28 and TRBJ2-2, with 8 nucleotides matching TRBD2. The CDR3 covers 14 residues. Germline loops: CDR1 MDHEN, CDR2 SYDVKM. V gave up 5 bases and J gave up 5 bases; unmatched junction bases: 4. CDR3 loop: CASSLGGVTGELFF. Here the CDR3 DNA reads TGTGCCAGCAGTCTCGGGGGGGTTACCGGGGAGCTGTTTTTT.

This clone appeared a few times. The J gene is TRBJ2-5, the V gene TRBV29-1, with a weak D call TRBD1 (6 bases). Germline V lookup: CDR1 SQVTM, CDR2 ANQGSEA. V was cut by 5 bases and J by 0 bases, with 13 bases left in between. CDR3 length: 14 residues. CDR3 protein: CSVPSDRHQETQYF. CDR3 coding DNA: TGCAGCGTTCCCTCTGACAGGCACCAAGAGACCCAGTACTTC.

V usage is TRBV27 and J usage is TRBJ1-4; unclear D gene. The CDR3 extends over 16 amino acids. V was cut by 3 bases and J by 7 bases, with 18 bases left in between. CDR1 MNHEY and CDR2 SMNVEV come from the germline V gene (reference sequence). This CDR3 reads CASSFSAGGRSEKLFF. CDR3 sequence (DNA): TGTGCCAGCAGTTTTAGTGCGGGAGGTCGGAGTGAAAAACTGTTTTTT.

The chain joins TRBV20-1 to TRBJ2-5, with unresolved D. Judging by the DNA end, TRBJ2-7 fits better; the J call may be wrong. The CDR3 is 11 amino acids. Germline CDR1 reads DFQATT; CDR2 reads SNEGSKA (reference sequence). CDR3 nucleotide sequence: TGCAGTGCGGGGTACGACTACGAGCAGTACTTC. Amino acids: CSAGYDYEQYF.

The rearrangement links TRBV19 to TRBJ2-7; D is perhaps TRBD2 (5 bases). The CDR3 consists of 14 residues. V was clipped by 3 bases and J by 1 base, with 10 bases between them. Germline CDR1 reads LNHDA; CDR2 reads SQIVND (reference sequence). Here the CDR3 DNA reads TGTGCCAGTAGTATTCGTCCGGGATCCTACGAGCAGTACTTC. Its protein product is CASSIRPGSYEQYF.

This sequence joins TRBV28 and TRBJ2-7; a possible D gene is TRBD1 (5 bases). The CDR3 covers 13 residues. The V and J ends lost 10 bases and 0 bases respectively, with 13 bases between them. Germline-derived CDR1 and CDR2 are MDHEN and SYDVKM. The chain's CDR3 is CATADSASYEQYF. CDR3 nucleotides: TGTGCCACCGCCGACAGCGCCTCCTACGAGCAGTACTTC.

This clone has a single count. This chain uses TRBV6-5 with TRBJ2-7, with TRBD1 matching over 8 bases. The CDR3 length is 13 residues. J was trimmed by 3 bases and V by 5 bases; bases with no gene match: 3. From germline, CDR1 is MNHEY and CDR2 SVGAGI. The CDR3 DNA is TGTGCCAGCAGTCGGGACAGGAACTACGAGCAGTACTTC. Translated: CASSRDRNYEQYF.

This chain links TRBV5-1 with TRBJ2-1; TRBD2 agrees at 10 bases. CDR1 is SGHRS and CDR2 is YFSETQ in the germline V gene. Losses at the gene ends were 5 bases for V and 6 bases for J; bases not matched to a gene: 8. The CDR3 is 15 residues long. CDR3 sequence reads: CASRVTSGVSNEQFF. In nucleotides, the CDR3 is TGCGCCAGCAGAGTCACTAGCGGGGTTAGCAATGAGCAGTTCTTC.

The rearrangement uses TRBV29-1 and TRBJ2-5, with 9 nucleotides matching TRBD2. The CDR3 runs 14 residues. Germline V gives CDR1 SQVTM, CDR2 ANQGSEA. The ends lost 4 bases at V and 4 bases at J; junction bases unmatched: 7. The CDR3 is CSVAYSGSRETQYF. CDR3 nucleotide sequence: TGCAGCGTTGCCTATAGCGGGAGCCGAGAGACCCAGTACTTC.

The rearrangement links TRBV28 to TRBJ2-7; TRBD1 matches at 7 bases. This CDR3 region has 14 residues. V was clipped by 2 bases and J by 3 bases; unmatched bases: 4. CDR1 and CDR2 (germline): MDHEN, SYDVKM. In DNA form, the CDR3 reads TGTGCCAGCAGTTTAAATCAGGGGGTCTACGAGCAGTACTTC. Protein product: CASSLNQGVYEQYF.